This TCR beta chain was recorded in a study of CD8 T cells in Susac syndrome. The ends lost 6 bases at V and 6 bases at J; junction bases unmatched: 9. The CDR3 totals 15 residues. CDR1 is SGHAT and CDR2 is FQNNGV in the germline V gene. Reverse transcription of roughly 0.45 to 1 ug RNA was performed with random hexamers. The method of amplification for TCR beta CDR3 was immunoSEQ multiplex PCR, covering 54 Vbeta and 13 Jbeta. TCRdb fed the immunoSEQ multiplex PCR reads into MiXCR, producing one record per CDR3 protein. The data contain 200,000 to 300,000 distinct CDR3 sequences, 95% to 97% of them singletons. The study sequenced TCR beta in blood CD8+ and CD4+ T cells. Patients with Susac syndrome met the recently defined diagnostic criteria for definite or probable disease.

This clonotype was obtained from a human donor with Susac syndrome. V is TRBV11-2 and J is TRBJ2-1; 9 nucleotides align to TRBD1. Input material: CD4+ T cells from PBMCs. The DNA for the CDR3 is TGTGCCAGCAGATATACCGGGACAGGGCTCAATGAGCAGTTCTTC. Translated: CASRYTGTGLNEQFF.